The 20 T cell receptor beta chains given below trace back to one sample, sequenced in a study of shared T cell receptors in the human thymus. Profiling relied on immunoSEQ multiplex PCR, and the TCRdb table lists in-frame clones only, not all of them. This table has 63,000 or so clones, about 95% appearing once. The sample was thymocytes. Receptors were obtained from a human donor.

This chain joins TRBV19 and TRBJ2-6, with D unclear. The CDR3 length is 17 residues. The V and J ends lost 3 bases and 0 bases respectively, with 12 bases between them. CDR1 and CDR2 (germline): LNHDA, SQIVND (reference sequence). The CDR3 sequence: CASSIGRTRSGANVLTF. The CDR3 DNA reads TGTGCCAGTAGTATCGGTCGGACCCGCTCTGGGGCCAACGTCCTGACTTTC.

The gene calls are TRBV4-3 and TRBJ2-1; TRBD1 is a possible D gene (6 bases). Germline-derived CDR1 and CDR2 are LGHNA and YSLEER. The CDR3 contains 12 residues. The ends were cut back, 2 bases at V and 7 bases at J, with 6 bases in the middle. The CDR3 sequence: CASSQRGNEQFF. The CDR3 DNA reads TGCGCCAGCAGCCAAAGGGGGAATGAGCAGTTCTTC.

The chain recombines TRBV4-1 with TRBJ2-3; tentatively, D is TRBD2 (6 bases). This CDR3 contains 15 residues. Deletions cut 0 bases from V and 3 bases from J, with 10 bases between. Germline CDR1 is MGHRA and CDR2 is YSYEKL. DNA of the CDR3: TGCGCCAGCAGCCAAGATTGCGGGGTAACAGATACGCAGTATTTT. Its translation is CASSQDCGVTDTQYF.

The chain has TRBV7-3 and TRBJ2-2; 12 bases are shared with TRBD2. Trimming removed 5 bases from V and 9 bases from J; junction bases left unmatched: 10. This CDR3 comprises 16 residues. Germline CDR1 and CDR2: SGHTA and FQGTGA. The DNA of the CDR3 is TGTGCCAGCAGCCCTACCGGACTAGCGGGGTACCGGGAGCTGTTTTTT. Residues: CASSPTGLAGYRELFF.

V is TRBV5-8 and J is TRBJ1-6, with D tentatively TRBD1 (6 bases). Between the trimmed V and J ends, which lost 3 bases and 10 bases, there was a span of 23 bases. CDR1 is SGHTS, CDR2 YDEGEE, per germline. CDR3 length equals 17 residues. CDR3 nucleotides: TGTGCCAGCAGCTCGGCCCTTAACAGGGTGGGAGACTCACCCCTCCACTTT. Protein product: CASSSALNRVGDSPLHF. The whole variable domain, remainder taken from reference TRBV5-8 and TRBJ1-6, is EAGVTQSPTHLIKTRGQQATLRCSPISGHTSVYWYQQALGLGLQFLLWYDEGEERNRGNFPPRFSGRQFPNYSSELNVNALELEDSALYLCASSSALNRVGDSPLHFGNGTRLTVT.

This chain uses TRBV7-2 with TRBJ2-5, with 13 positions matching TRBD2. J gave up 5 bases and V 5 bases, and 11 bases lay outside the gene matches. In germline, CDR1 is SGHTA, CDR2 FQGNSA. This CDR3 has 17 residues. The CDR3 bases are TGTGCCAGCAGCCACCAACTAGCGGGGGGGCCTTTGGAGACCCAGTACTTC. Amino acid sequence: CASSHQLAGGPLETQYF.

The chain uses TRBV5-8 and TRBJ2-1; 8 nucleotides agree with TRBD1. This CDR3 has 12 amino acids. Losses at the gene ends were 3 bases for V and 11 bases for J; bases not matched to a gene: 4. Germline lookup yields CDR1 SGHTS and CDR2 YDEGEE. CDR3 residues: CASSSTGVQQFF. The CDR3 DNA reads TGTGCCAGCAGCTCGACAGGGGTTCAGCAGTTCTTC.

The CDR3 is CASSVSGQGHYEQYF. The CDR3, as DNA: TGCGCCAGCAGCGTTAGCGGCCAGGGGCACTACGAGCAGTACTTC. The rearrangement uses TRBV5-1 and TRBJ2-7, with D perhaps TRBD1 or TRBD2 (6 bases each). CDR3 length equals 15 residues. Germline V CDR1 and CDR2: SGHRS, YFSETQ. V was shortened by 4 bases and J by 3 bases, with 17 bases between the two germline ends. The full variable domain, completed using reference TRBV5-1 and TRBJ2-7, is KAGVTQTPRYLIKTRGQQVTLSCSPISGHRSVSWYQQTPGQGLQFLFEYFSETQRNKGNFPGRFSGRQFSNSRSEMNVSTLELGDSALYLCASSVSGQGHYEQYFGPGTRLTVT.

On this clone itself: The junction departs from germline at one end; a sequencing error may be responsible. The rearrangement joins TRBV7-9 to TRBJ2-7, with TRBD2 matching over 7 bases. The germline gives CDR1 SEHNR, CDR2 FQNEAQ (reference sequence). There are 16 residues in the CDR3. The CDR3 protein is CASSIAGGVRSYEQYF. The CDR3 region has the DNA TGTGCCAGCAGCATAGCTGGGGGGGTCCGTTCCTACGAGCAGTACTTC.

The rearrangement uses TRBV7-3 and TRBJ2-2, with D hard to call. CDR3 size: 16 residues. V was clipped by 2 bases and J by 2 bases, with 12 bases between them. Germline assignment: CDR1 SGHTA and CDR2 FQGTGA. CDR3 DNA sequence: TGTGCCAGCAGCTTAGGTCCAGGATTAAACACCGGGGAGCTGTTTTTT. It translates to CASSLGPGLNTGELFF.

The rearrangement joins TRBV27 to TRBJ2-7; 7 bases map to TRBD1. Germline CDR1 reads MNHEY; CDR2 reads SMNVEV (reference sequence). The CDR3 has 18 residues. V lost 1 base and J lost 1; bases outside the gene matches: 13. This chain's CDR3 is CASSLLGGARRGSYEQYF. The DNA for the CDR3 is TGTGCCAGCAGTTTATTAGGGGGCGCACGAAGGGGGTCCTACGAGCAGTACTTC.

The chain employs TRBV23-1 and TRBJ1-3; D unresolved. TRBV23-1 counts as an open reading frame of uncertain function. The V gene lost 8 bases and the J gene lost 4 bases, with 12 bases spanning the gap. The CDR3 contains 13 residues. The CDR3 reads CASRETAGNTIYF. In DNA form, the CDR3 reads TGCGCCAGCCGAGAGACGGCCGGAAACACCATATATTTT.

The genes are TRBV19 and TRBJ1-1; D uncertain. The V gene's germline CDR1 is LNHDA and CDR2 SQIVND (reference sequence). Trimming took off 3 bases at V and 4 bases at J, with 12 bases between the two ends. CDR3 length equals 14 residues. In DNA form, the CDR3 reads TGTGCCAGTAGTATCGACCATCACATCACTGAAGCTTTCTTT. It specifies CASSIDHHITEAFF.

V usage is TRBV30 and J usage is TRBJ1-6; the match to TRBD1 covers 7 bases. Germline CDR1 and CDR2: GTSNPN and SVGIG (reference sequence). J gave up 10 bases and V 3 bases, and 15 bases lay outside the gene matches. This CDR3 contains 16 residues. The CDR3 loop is CAWRERQGSYRSPLHF. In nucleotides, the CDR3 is TGTGCCTGGAGGGAAAGACAGGGAAGTTATAGGTCACCCCTCCACTTT.

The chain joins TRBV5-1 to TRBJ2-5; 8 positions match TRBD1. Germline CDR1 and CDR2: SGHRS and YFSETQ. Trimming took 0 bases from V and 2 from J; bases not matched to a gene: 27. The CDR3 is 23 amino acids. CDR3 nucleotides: TGCGCCAGCAGCTTGGGGGCAGGGGGCACTCATACAATTCGATTTCCCATACAAGAGACCCAGTACTTC. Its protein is CASSLGAGGTHTIRFPIQETQYF.

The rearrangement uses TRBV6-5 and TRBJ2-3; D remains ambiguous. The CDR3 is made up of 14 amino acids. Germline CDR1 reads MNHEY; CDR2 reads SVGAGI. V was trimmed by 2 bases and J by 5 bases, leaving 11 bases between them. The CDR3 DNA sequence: TGTGCCAGCAGTTACAATTGGAGAGTAGATACGCAGTATTTT. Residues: CASSYNWRVDTQYF.

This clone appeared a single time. The CDR3 nucleotides read TGTGCCAGCAGCCAAGATTACTGGAAGGAGACCCAGTACTTC. Its protein is CASSQDYWKETQYF. V gene TRBV4-2 combines with J gene TRBJ2-5; D is undetermined. Germline V gene lookup returns CDR1 LGHNA and CDR2 YNFKEQ. This CDR3 contains 14 residues. V shed 0 bases and J shed 5 bases, with 10 bases lying between them.

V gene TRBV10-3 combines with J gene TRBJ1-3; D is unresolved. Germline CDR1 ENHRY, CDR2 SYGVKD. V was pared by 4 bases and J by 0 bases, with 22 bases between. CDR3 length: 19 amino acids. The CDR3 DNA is TGTGCCATCAGTGGGATAGGGTTAGACCTCCTCCACTCTGGAAACACCATATATTTT. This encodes CAISGIGLDLLHSGNTIYF.

CDR3: CASEGGVYYGYTF. CDR3 coding DNA: TGTGCCAGCGAGGGGGGGGTTTACTATGGCTACACCTTC. The chain joins TRBV6-1 to TRBJ1-2; D is perhaps TRBD1 (6 bases). Trimming shortened V by 8 bases and J by 3 bases, and 13 bases separated the two germline ends. The CDR3 is made up of 13 amino acids. In germline, CDR1 is MNHNS, CDR2 SASEGT.

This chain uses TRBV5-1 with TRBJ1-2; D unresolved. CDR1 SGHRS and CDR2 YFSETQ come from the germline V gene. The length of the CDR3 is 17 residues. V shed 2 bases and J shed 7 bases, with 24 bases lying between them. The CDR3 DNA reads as TGCGCCAGCAGCTTATGTAAAAACGGATGCTATTTGTGTGGCTACACCTTC. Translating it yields CASSLCKNGCYLCGYTF.